The clone carrying this T cell receptor beta chain has just a few counts. The antigen remains undetermined. This sample also contains other DNA sequences that code for the same CDR3. Sequenced material consisted of expressed TCRB transcripts (all of the isolated RNA was reverse transcribed). This table comes from immunoSEQ multiplex PCR, and its TCRdb copy is limited to in-frame clones, with some not included. This table has hundreds of thousands of clones, under 20% appearing once. This sample stems from a study of beta chain features in type 1 diabetes. In the study overall: The samples had more than 95 million sorted cells examined in all. General study results and limits: Still unanswered here is whether HLA type influences TCRB rearrangement. The study notes PCR might favor shorter templates equally in patients and controls.

CD45RO/CCR7/CD25/CD127/CD95/CD27 staining was used to isolate CD4+ naive, central memory, regulatory and stem cell-like memory cells by sorting. Germline-derived CDR1 and CDR2 are SGHTA and FQGNSA. The CDR3 covers 15 residues. V lost 2 bases to trimming and J lost 0 bases, with 8 bases between them. J is TRBJ2-1 and V is TRBV7-2, with D hard to call. The sequence derives from a woman aged 18-29 years in good health. Sequenced material: naive CD4+ T cells from blood. For the CDR3, the DNA is TGTGCCAGCAGCTTACGGTGGAGCTCCTACAATGAGCAGTTCTTC. Protein sequence: CASSLRWSSYNEQFF.